The 17 T cell receptor beta chains below were found in one sample sequenced in a study of OX40 agonist ivuxolimab in advanced cancers. Sequencing used immunoSEQ multiplex PCR; TCRdb keeps in-frame clones, though not all of them. The sample lists tens of thousands of clones; around 90% were seen once. The sample consisted of CD4+ or CD8+ T cells sorted from blood, taken in a trial of the OX40 agonist ivuxolimab. The origin of the receptors is an adult with an advanced solid tumor such as melanoma, head and neck, liver or kidney cancer.

This rearrangement joins TRBV15 to TRBJ1-5; D is unclear. The CDR3 loop spans 13 amino acids. The germline V gene has CDR1 LNHNV and CDR2 YYDKDF (reference sequence). V dropped 5 bases and J dropped 6 bases, with 11 bases sitting between them. CDR3 in amino acids: CATSVSLVQPQHF. The CDR3 coding sequence is TGTGCCACCAGCGTCTCCCTGGTTCAGCCCCAGCATTTT.

The genes are TRBV7-9 and TRBJ1-1; no clear D. CDR3 length: 13 amino acids. The germline CDR1 and CDR2 sequences are SEHNR and FQNEAQ (reference sequence). V was pared by 8 bases and J by 2 bases, with 12 bases between. The CDR3 loop is CASERTTNTEAFF. CDR3 DNA: TGTGCCAGCGAGCGGACTACCAACACTGAAGCTTTCTTT. The whole variable domain, remainder taken from reference TRBV7-9 and TRBJ1-1, is DTGVSQNPRHKITKRGQNVTFRCDPISEHNRLYWYRQTLGQGPEFLTYFQNEAQLEKSRLLSDRFSAERPKGSFSTLEIQRTEQGDSAMYLCASERTTNTEAFFGQGTRLTVV.

This sequence joins TRBV6-5 and TRBJ1-2; maybe TRBD1 (6 bases). The V gene's germline CDR1 is MNHEY and CDR2 SVGAGI. Trimming removed 7 bases at V and 3 bases at J, with 12 bases between. The CDR3 is 13 amino acids. The CDR3 nucleotides are TGTGCCAGCACGGGGGGGCCCCACTATGGCTACACCTTC. This gives the protein CASTGGPHYGYTF.

This clone was seen a single time. The V and J genes are TRBV19 and TRBJ1-1; D might be TRBD1 (5 bases). Germline-derived CDR1 and CDR2 are LNHDA and SQIVND (reference sequence). CDR3 size: 17 residues. Trimming shortened V by 8 bases and J by 6 bases, and 28 bases separated the two germline ends. The CDR3 DNA is TGTGCCAGTCCCACCTCATGCGGGGGGTTATTCTCTCCTGAAGCTTTCTTT. Its translation: CASPTSCGGLFSPEAFF.

CDR3 region: CASSASGGADGYTF. As DNA, the CDR3 is TGTGCCAGCAGTGCCTCGGGGGGCGCGGATGGCTACACCTTC. The chain joins TRBV6-6 to TRBJ1-2; possibly TRBD1 for D (6 bases). Between the trimmed V and J ends, which lost 5 bases and 6 bases, there was a span of 16 bases. Germline CDR1 and CDR2: MNHNY and SVGAGI (reference sequence). This CDR3 has 14 residues.

The V call is TRBV10-3, the J call TRBJ2-2; TRBD1 might be the D (5 bases). The CDR3 length is 14 residues. Trimming stripped 2 bases from V and 3 bases from J, with 7 bases between. Germline-derived CDR1 and CDR2 are ENHRY and SYGVKD. This chain's CDR3 is CAISEDRDTGELFF. The DNA for the CDR3 is TGTGCCATCAGTGAGGACAGAGACACCGGGGAGCTGTTTTTT.

The chain has TRBV6-5 and TRBJ2-1; the D gene could be TRBD1 or TRBD2 (6 bases each). The V and J ends lost 6 bases and 9 bases respectively, with 15 bases between them. The germline V gene has CDR1 MNHEY and CDR2 SVGAGI. The CDR3 sequence is 13 residues long. DNA of the CDR3: TGTGCCAGCAGGCCTCTAAAGGGGGGTGAGCAGTTCTTC. Translation gives CASRPLKGGEQFF.

The rearrangement uses TRBV2 and TRBJ1-1, with 7 bases matching TRBD1. This CDR3 has 16 amino acids. CDR1 and CDR2 from the germline V gene are SNHLY and FYNNEI. V shed 9 bases and J 2 bases; nucleotides not matched to a gene: 15. CDR3 DNA: TGTGCCAGGATGAGGGGGCAGGGTAATGTAAACACTGAAGCTTTCTTT. Translation gives CARMRGQGNVNTEAFF.

The genes are TRBV12-5 and TRBJ2-5; the D is unclear. CDR1 is LGHNT and CDR2 is FRNRAP in the germline V gene. This CDR3 is built from 16 residues. V dropped 5 bases and J dropped 5 bases, with 21 bases sitting between them. CDR3: CASGASTWTPRETQYF. The CDR3 DNA follows: TGTGCTAGTGGTGCCTCAACCTGGACCCCTCGGGAGACCCAGTACTTC.

This chain links TRBV7-2 with TRBJ2-2, with D possibly TRBD1 on 7 matching bases. V lost 5 bases to trimming and J lost 6 bases, with 19 bases between them. The CDR3 sequence is 16 residues long. Germline lookup yields CDR1 SGHTA and CDR2 FQGNSA. In DNA, the CDR3 is TGTGCCAGCAGCCAGGGGGGCTGGCTGGGGGCCGGGGAGCTGTTTTTT. It translates to CASSQGGWLGAGELFF. The whole variable domain, filled in from reference TRBV7-2 and TRBJ2-2, reads GAGVSQSPSNKVTEKGKDVELRCDPISGHTALYWYRQSLGQGLEFLIYFQGNSAPDKSGLPSDRFSAERTGGSVSTLTIQRTQQEDSAVYLCASSQGGWLGAGELFFGEGSRLTVL.

The chain links TRBV7-2 to TRBJ2-7; 9 positions match TRBD1. The CDR3 extends over 16 amino acids. Germline V lookup: CDR1 SGHTA, CDR2 FQGNSA. With V trimmed by 5 bases and J by 2 bases, 10 bases remained unmatched. For the CDR3, the DNA is TGTGCCAGCAGCGGTCCGGGACAGGGTAGGGCCTACGAGCAGTACTTC. Protein product: CASSGPGQGRAYEQYF.

This sequence joins TRBV19 and TRBJ1-5; no firm D call. The length of the CDR3 is 13 residues. Germline loops: CDR1 LNHDA, CDR2 SQIVND (reference sequence). V was trimmed by 5 bases and J by 7 bases, leaving 12 bases between them. The CDR3 DNA sequence: TGTGCCAGTAGTGCCGGGCTGGGACAGCCCCAGCATTTT. It specifies CASSAGLGQPQHF.

Written as DNA, the CDR3 is TGTGCCAGCAGCGACCCGGTGCTACGTACAGATACGCAGTATTTT. Its translation: CASSDPVLRTDTQYF. V usage is TRBV7-2 and J usage is TRBJ2-3; D uncertain. The germline V gene has CDR1 SGHTA and CDR2 FQGNSA. Trimming took off 5 bases at V and 3 bases at J, with 15 bases between the two ends. The CDR3 sequence is 15 residues long.

In nucleotides, the CDR3 is TGTGCCACCCGGCCCCGGGGAAGTCAGCCCCAGCATTTT. This gives the protein CATRPRGSQPQHF. V and J are TRBV6-1 and TRBJ1-5, with D unclear. V was cut by 10 bases and J by 6 bases, with 16 bases left in between. Per germline, CDR1 MNHNS and CDR2 SASEGT. The CDR3 loop spans 13 amino acids.

The chain has TRBV6-1 and TRBJ2-5; D remains unclear. The V end was cut by 2 bases, the J end by 3 bases, with 10 bases between. The CDR3 runs 14 residues. Germline V gene data show CDR1 as MNHNS and CDR2 as SASEGT. In DNA, the CDR3 is TGTGCCAGCAGTGAAAATTACGTCGAAGAGACCCAGTACTTC. Amino acids: CASSENYVEETQYF.

V and J are TRBV15 and TRBJ1-5; D is unclear. Germline CDR1 reads LNHNV; CDR2 reads YYDKDF (reference sequence). This CDR3 is 14 amino acids long. Trimming stripped 1 base from V and 5 bases from J, with 9 bases between. The CDR3 sequence: CATSRGGRDQPQHF. The CDR3 bases are TGTGCCACCAGCAGAGGGGGTAGGGATCAGCCCCAGCATTTT. Using reference TRBV15 and TRBJ1-5 for the parts outside the CDR3, the full variable domain is DAMVIQNPRYQVTQFGKPVTLSCSQTLNHNVMYWYQQKSSQAPKLLFHYYDKDFNNEADTPDNFQSRRPNTSFCFLDIRSPGLGDTAMYLCATSRGGRDQPQHFGDGTRLSIL.

This sequence joins TRBV9 and TRBJ2-3; D ambiguous. Germline V lookup: CDR1 SGDLS, CDR2 YYNGEE. CDR3 length: 14 amino acids. Deletions cut 0 bases from V and 6 bases from J, with 11 bases between. The CDR3 nucleotides are TGTGCCAGCAGCGTAGATCCTGTGGGGGATACGCAGTATTTT. Translated, it gives CASSVDPVGDTQYF.